This T cell receptor beta chain was sequenced for a study of monozygotic twins with inflammatory bowel disease. Study outcomes and limitations: Repertoire similarity did not separate concordant from discordant twins, possibly from limited power. Sharing of clonotypes with others was lower in IBD patients than in healthy twins, and this was especially so with disease activity. The inverse Simpson measure of TCRbeta diversity was lower in IBD patients than in healthy co-twins.

Starting material for each TCR library was about 3,500 ng of total RNA. After re-calling the 5' RACE reads, TCRdb lists one entry per CDR3 protein, DNA absent. The sample totals 300,000 to 400,000 distinct CDR3 sequences. Germline V CDR1 and CDR2: SGDLS, YYNGEE. The CDR3 is 16 residues long. On this clonotype itself: As yet, its antigen is unknown.

Sequencing used blood. This TCR was recovered from a human donor with ulcerative colitis or Crohn's disease, or a healthy co-twin of an affected twin (not recorded which). This rearrangement joins TRBV9 to TRBJ2-2; TCRdb reports TRBD1, a call that lacks DNA to check it against. The CDR3 here is CASSVQAGSNTGELFF. The full variable domain, its missing parts supplied by reference TRBV9 and TRBJ2-2, is DSGVTQTPKHLITATGQRVTLRCSPRSGDLSVYWYQQSLDQGLQFLIQYYNGEERAKGNILERFSAQQFPDLHSELNLSSLELGDSALYFCASSVQAGSNTGELFFGEGSRLTVL.